This T cell receptor beta chain comes out of a study of T-cell reconstitution after alpha-beta-depleted transplantation in children. This CDR3 comprises 12 residues. V lost 7 bases to trimming and J lost 4 bases, with 13 bases between them. CDR1 and CDR2 (germline): SQVTM, ANQGSEA. Preparing the TCRbeta library involved the use of unique molecular identifiers. TCRdb reanalysed the PCR reads using MiXCR and keeps one entry per CDR3 protein. The sample includes around 340,000 distinct CDR3 sequences, about an eighth of them seen just once. This clonotype showed up many times. The source was PBMCs, collected from the stem cell graft. The chain uses TRBV29-1 and TRBJ1-2, with a weak D call TRBD1 (6 bases). The TCR sequence derives from a human donor who donated a stem cell graft to a child with Fanconi anemia. CDR3 protein: CSASTGTYGYTF. In DNA, the CDR3 is TGCAGCGCGTCCACAGGGACCTATGGCTACACCTTC.